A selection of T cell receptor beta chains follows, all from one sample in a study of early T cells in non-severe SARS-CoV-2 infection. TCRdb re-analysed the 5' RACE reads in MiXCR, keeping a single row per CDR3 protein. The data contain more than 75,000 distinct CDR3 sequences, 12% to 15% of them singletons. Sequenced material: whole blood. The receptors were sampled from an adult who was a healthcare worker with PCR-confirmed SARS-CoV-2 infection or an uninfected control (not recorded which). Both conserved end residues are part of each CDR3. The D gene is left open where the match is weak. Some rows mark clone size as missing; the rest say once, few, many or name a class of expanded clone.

CDR3 DNA: TGTGCCAGCAGCCAATCGGTGACAGGCACCTACGAGCAGTACTTC
CDR3 protein: CASSQSVTGTYEQYF
clone size: NA
D gene: NA
V gene: TRBV16
J gene: TRBJ2-7

CDR3 DNA: TGTGCCAGCAGCTTAGTGATTAGCGCTAGCGGCGATGAGCAGTTCTTC
CDR3 protein: CASSLVISASGDEQFF
clone size: few
D gene: TRBD2
V gene: TRBV7-8
J gene: TRBJ2-1

CDR3 DNA: TGCAGTGCCCGACCCGGGACAGGTATCTACAATGAGCAGTTCTTC
CDR3 protein: CSARPGTGIYNEQFF
clone size: NA
D gene: TRBD1
V gene: TRBV20-1
J gene: TRBJ2-1

CDR3 DNA: TGTGCCAGCAGCTTTGGCGGGGGGGGCGGCACAGATACGCAGTATTTT
CDR3 protein: CASSFGGGGGTDTQYF
clone size: many
D gene: TRBD2
V gene: TRBV7-8
J gene: TRBJ2-3

CDR3 DNA: TGTGCCAGCCGAACAGGGGGCGCGGGCACCGGGGAGCTGTTTTTT
CDR3 protein: CASRTGGAGTGELFF
clone size: NA
D gene: TRBD1
V gene: TRBV27
J gene: TRBJ2-2

CDR3 DNA: TGTGCCAGCAGCCAAGTATATGGCTACACCTTC
CDR3 protein: CASSQVYGYTF
clone size: few
D gene: NA
V gene: TRBV5-6
J gene: TRBJ1-2

CDR3 DNA: TGTGCCAGCAGCCACTTGGGAGGAGAGACCCAGTACTTC
CDR3 protein: CASSHLGGETQYF
clone size: few
D gene: NA
V gene: TRBV14
J gene: TRBJ2-5

CDR3 DNA: TGTGCCAGCAGCCAAGCGGGACTAGCCTCAGATACGCAGTATTTT
CDR3 protein: CASSQAGLASDTQYF
clone size: few
D gene: TRBD2
V gene: TRBV5-4
J gene: TRBJ2-3

CDR3 DNA: TGCAGTGCTATCCCCCCCGATAGGCCGGACGGGGAGCTGTTTTTT
CDR3 protein: CSAIPPDRPDGELFF
clone size: many
D gene: NA
V gene: TRBV20-1
J gene: TRBJ2-2

CDR3 DNA: TGTGCCAGCAGCGTAGAGGAAGAGACCCAGTACTTC
CDR3 protein: CASSVEEETQYF
clone size: NA
D gene: NA
V gene: TRBV9
J gene: TRBJ2-5

CDR3 DNA: TGTGCCAGCAGCAGCGACGGGTTCGGAGATACGCAGTATTTT
CDR3 protein: CASSSDGFGDTQYF
clone size: few
D gene: NA
V gene: TRBV3-1
J gene: TRBJ2-3

CDR3 DNA: TGTGCCATCAGCGAGACAGGGTACCAAGAGACCCAGTACTTC
CDR3 protein: CAISETGYQETQYF
clone size: few
D gene: TRBD1
V gene: TRBV10-3
J gene: TRBJ2-5

CDR3 DNA: TGTGCCAGCAGAACTGGCCGGGACAGGGACTTTCAAGCTTTCTTT
CDR3 protein: CASRTGRDRDFQAFF
clone size: many
D gene: TRBD1
V gene: TRBV6-4
J gene: TRBJ1-1

CDR3 DNA: TGTGCCAGCAGCCAACGGGGCCAACCCACAGATACGCAGTATTTT
CDR3 protein: CASSQRGQPTDTQYF
clone size: many
D gene: NA
V gene: TRBV3-1
J gene: TRBJ2-3

CDR3 DNA: TGTGCCAGCAGCTTAGGGATCTCTGGGGCCAACGTCCTGACTTTC
CDR3 protein: CASSLGISGANVLTF
clone size: many
D gene: NA
V gene: TRBV28
J gene: TRBJ2-6

CDR3 DNA: TGTGCCAGCAGCTTAGTCTCGTGGCAGGGGGCCACGAACACCGGGGAGCTGTTTTTT
CDR3 protein: CASSLVSWQGATNTGELFF
clone size: NA
D gene: TRBD1
V gene: TRBV7-9
J gene: TRBJ2-2

CDR3 DNA: TGTGCCAGCAGCTTAGCTGGCGTTTACGAGCAGTACTTC
CDR3 protein: CASSLAGVYEQYF
clone size: many
D gene: NA
V gene: TRBV11-3
J gene: TRBJ2-7

CDR3 DNA: TGTGCCAGCAGTTTATTCCCTGCGGATACGCAGTATTTT
CDR3 protein: CASSLFPADTQYF
clone size: NA
D gene: NA
V gene: TRBV27
J gene: TRBJ2-3